A single sample gave rise to the 20 T cell receptor beta chains below, sequenced in a study of radiation and T cells in renal cell carcinoma. Time point of the sample: blood 4 weeks post-SBRT, at nephrectomy. Treatment here: 15 Gy SBRT to primary tumor, nephrectomy 4 weeks later. This table comes from immunoSEQ multiplex PCR, and its TCRdb copy is limited to in-frame clones, with some not included. The repertoire has 150,000 or so clones, about 88% of them found once; the top ten carry over 9%. The input for sequencing was blood, taken from a patient whose treatment included radiotherapy and nephrectomy. Receptors were obtained from a woman aged 45-65 years with renal cell carcinoma.

This clone was picked up a small number of times. J is TRBJ1-3 and V is TRBV7-9; no firm D call. The CDR3 runs to 18 residues. The V and J ends lost 1 base and 0 bases respectively, with 16 bases between them. CDR1 is SEHNR and CDR2 is FQNEAQ in the germline V gene (reference sequence). In nucleotides, the CDR3 is TGTGCCAGCAGCTTAGGGATCACCGGTGGATACTCTGGAAACACCATATATTTT. Encoded protein: CASSLGITGGYSGNTIYF.

This clone was seen a single time. V and J are TRBV30 and TRBJ2-7; 10 bases map to TRBD1. Germline-derived CDR1 and CDR2 are GTSNPN and SVGIG (reference sequence). Unmatched junction bases numbered 7, after V lost 5 bases and J lost 3 bases. The CDR3 length is 14 residues. The CDR3, as DNA: TGTGCCTGGGATCTGGGACAGGGGTTCTACGAGCAGTACTTC. Translation gives CAWDLGQGFYEQYF.

V is TRBV6-1 and J is TRBJ1-1, with TRBD1 identical over 7 bases. Looked up from germline, CDR1 is MNHNS and CDR2 is SASEGT. The CDR3 has 14 amino acids. V lost 7 bases and J lost 0; bases outside the gene matches: 5. CDR3 amino acids: CASTMGQMNTEAFF. The CDR3 nucleotides read TGTGCCAGCACCATGGGACAGATGAACACTGAAGCTTTCTTT.

The genes are TRBV15 and TRBJ1-5, with 9 bases fitting TRBD1. The CDR3 extends over 16 amino acids. The V gene end was trimmed by 6 bases and the J gene end by 2 bases; junction bases not matched to a gene: 8. CDR1 and CDR2 (germline): LNHNV, YYDKDF (reference sequence). Here the CDR3 reads CATRPGQGIGNQPQHF. In DNA form, the CDR3 reads TGTGCCACCAGGCCGGGACAGGGTATTGGCAATCAGCCCCAGCATTTT.

This clone came up a few times. The rearrangement uses TRBV11-2 and TRBJ1-2, with D perhaps TRBD1 (5 bases). CDR3 length: 13 amino acids. The V gene lost 1 base and the J gene lost 7 bases, with 10 bases spanning the gap. The germline V gene encodes CDR1 SGHAT and CDR2 FQNNGV. In DNA form, the CDR3 reads TGTGCCAGCAGCTTAGTGGGGCAAGTTGGCTACACCTTC. Translated, it gives CASSLVGQVGYTF.

The chain employs TRBV5-4 and TRBJ2-5; 14 bases align to TRBD2. V lost 6 bases and J lost 3; bases outside the gene matches: 7. CDR3 length equals 16 residues. Germline CDR1 reads SGHNT; CDR2 reads YYREEE (reference sequence). CDR3 nucleotides: TGTGCCAGCACGTCCAGGACTAGCGGGGGGAAAGAGACCCAGTACTTC. Protein product: CASTSRTSGGKETQYF.

The chain joins TRBV19 to TRBJ2-2, with 12 bases lining up with TRBD2. The V and J ends lost 5 bases and 2 bases, in that order; junction bases with no gene match: 3. Germline V gene lookup returns CDR1 LNHDA and CDR2 SQIVND (reference sequence). The CDR3 is 16 amino acids. Written as DNA, the CDR3 is TGTGCCAGTAGTCTAGCGGGGGGGACTAACACCGGGGAGCTGTTTTTT. Translated, it gives CASSLAGGTNTGELFF.

CDR3 bases: TGCAGCGCCCAGGGAAGGGGGCGCAGCTATGGCTACACCTTC. Translation: CSAQGRGRSYGYTF. The chain recombines TRBV29-1 with TRBJ1-2; 7 nucleotides match TRBD1. The germline CDR1 and CDR2 sequences are SQVTM and ANQGSEA. CDR3 size: 14 residues. Germline trimming cut 7 bases from V and 4 bases from J; bases unmatched to any gene: 12.

The chain has TRBV5-6 and TRBJ2-3; D is unclear. The V gene lost 4 bases and the J gene lost 1 base, with 13 bases spanning the gap. The germline V gene has CDR1 SGHDT and CDR2 YYEEEE. The CDR3 runs 15 residues. CDR3 amino acids: CASSLNTLGTDTQYF. In DNA, the CDR3 is TGTGCCAGCAGCCTCAACACCCTGGGCACAGATACGCAGTATTTT.

The count of this clone is one. The rearrangement uses TRBV5-6 and TRBJ2-3, with 9 bases aligning to TRBD1. Germline CDR1 and CDR2: SGHDT and YYEEEE. The V gene end was trimmed by 1 base and the J gene end by 1 base; junction bases not matched to a gene: 1. This CDR3 spans 15 amino acids. For the CDR3, the DNA is TGTGCCAGCAGCTTGACAGGGGGCGGCACAGATACGCAGTATTTT. Its protein is CASSLTGGGTDTQYF.

The chain has TRBV20-1 and TRBJ1-1; the D gene is possibly TRBD1 (6 bases). V lost 6 bases to trimming and J lost 8 bases, with 13 bases between them. Looked up from germline, CDR1 is DFQATT and CDR2 is SNEGSKA (reference sequence). The CDR3 extends over 11 amino acids. CDR3 nucleotides: TGCAGTGCGCCGTCCGGGACAGAAGCTTTCTTT. Protein sequence: CSAPSGTEAFF.

The chain has TRBV5-6 and TRBJ2-2, with 9 nucleotides matching TRBD2. Germline CDR1 is SGHDT and CDR2 is YYEEEE. The V segment lost 4 bases and the J segment 5 bases; nucleotides outside the gene matches: 6. This CDR3 region has 15 residues. The CDR3 DNA follows: TGTGCCAGCAGCACCCCGGGACTAGCTACCGGGGAGCTGTTTTTT. It is translated as CASSTPGLATGELFF.

This clone was seen a few times. The chain uses TRBV4-1 and TRBJ1-5; D perhaps matches TRBD1 (5 bases). CDR3 length equals 13 residues. Germline assignment: CDR1 MGHRA and CDR2 YSYEKL. The ends were cut back, 5 bases at V and 10 bases at J, with 15 bases in the middle. Here the CDR3 DNA reads TGCGCCAGCAGCTCCCTGGGCCAGGGTCCCCAGCATTTT. This codes for CASSSLGQGPQHF.

The chain combines TRBV19 with TRBJ2-5, with TRBD2 matching over 12 bases. From germline, CDR1 is LNHDA and CDR2 SQIVND (reference sequence). After removal of 4 bases from V and 5 bases from J, the junction contained 8 bases not matched to a gene. CDR3 length: 16 amino acids. CDR3 DNA sequence: TGTGCCAGTAGTACGACGACTAGCGGGGGTCGGGAGACCCAGTACTTC. Translation: CASSTTTSGGRETQYF.

This chain joins TRBV7-6 and TRBJ2-7; D is uncertain. Germline assignment: CDR1 SGHVS and CDR2 FNYEAQ. The CDR3 totals 13 residues. Trimming left V 4 bases short and J 4 bases short, with 11 bases between. The CDR3 region is CASSYQTEYEQYF. CDR3 nucleotides: TGTGCCAGCAGCTACCAGACTGAGTACGAGCAGTACTTC.

This chain connects TRBV19 to TRBJ1-2, with TRBD1 identical over 7 bases. V shed 7 bases and J 4 bases; nucleotides not matched to a gene: 3. This CDR3 comprises 12 residues. Germline CDR1 LNHDA, CDR2 SQIVND (reference sequence). CDR3: CASTTGVYGYTF. CDR3 DNA: TGTGCCAGTACCACAGGGGTCTATGGCTACACCTTC.

The J gene is TRBJ2-1, the V gene TRBV19; D is possibly TRBD1 (7 bases). The CDR3 has 15 residues. Trimming stripped 3 bases from V and 10 bases from J, with 19 bases between. Germline-derived CDR1 and CDR2 are LNHDA and SQIVND (reference sequence). The CDR3 reads CASSIWQGGLLEQFF. The DNA of the CDR3 is TGTGCCAGTAGTATTTGGCAGGGGGGCTTATTGGAGCAGTTCTTC.

The chain links TRBV7-9 to TRBJ1-2; perhaps TRBD1 as D (5 bases). Germline values: CDR1 SEHNR, CDR2 FQNEAQ (reference sequence). The CDR3 extends over 15 amino acids. The V end was cut by 1 base, the J end by 4 bases, with 13 bases between. CDR3 residues: CASSLGRRDGYGYTF. DNA of the CDR3: TGTGCCAGCAGCTTAGGTAGGCGGGACGGCTATGGCTACACCTTC. Variable domain in full (rest from reference TRBV7-9 and TRBJ1-2): DTGVSQNPRHKITKRGQNVTFRCDPISEHNRLYWYRQTLGQGPEFLTYFQNEAQLEKSRLLSDRFSAERPKGSFSTLEIQRTEQGDSAMYLCASSLGRRDGYGYTFGSGTRLTVV.

The chain has TRBV14 and TRBJ2-2; TRBD2 matches 8 bases. Trimming cost V 1 base and J 2 bases; bases outside gene matches: 3. Per germline, CDR1 SGHDN and CDR2 FVKESK. The CDR3 loop spans 16 amino acids. The DNA for the CDR3 is TGTGCCAGCAGCCAAGCGGGGGGGACAAACACCGGGGAGCTGTTTTTT. Translating it yields CASSQAGGTNTGELFF.

The chain joins TRBV4-1 to TRBJ1-2; D is unclear. The V end lost 2 bases, the J end lost 0 bases, and 16 bases lay between the germline ends. The CDR3 is made up of 17 amino acids. Germline values: CDR1 MGHRA, CDR2 YSYEKL. The CDR3 region has the DNA TGCGCCAGCAGCCAACCCACGGGCAGGCCAGCTAACTATGGCTACACCTTC. This translates into CASSQPTGRPANYGYTF.